This TCR beta chain was captured in a study of response to subunit inactivated influenza vaccine. Points from the study as a whole: The authors put forward the suggestion that each seasonal influenza vaccination may bring in only a limited number of new T cells.

This clonotype was observed a handful of times. The target antigen is unknown. TCRdb reanalysed the RT-PCR reads using MiXCR and keeps one entry per CDR3 protein. The sample lists under 550,000 distinct CDR3 sequences, 6.5% to 8% occurring once. V dropped 3 bases and J dropped 1 base, with 15 bases sitting between them. The CDR3 has 16 amino acids. Germline CDR1 is DFQATT and CDR2 is SNEGSKA (reference sequence). The source is a man aged 50 to 75 who received an inactivated influenza vaccine. The chain has TRBV20-1 and TRBJ1-4, with a tentative D call TRBD1 (6 bases). This sample comprised PBMCs from blood, obtained less than 30 months after vaccination. The chain's CDR3 is CSASRQDLKTNEKLFF. The DNA of the CDR3 is TGCAGTGCTAGTAGACAGGATCTTAAAACTAATGAAAAACTGTTTTTT.